The 17 T cell receptor beta chains given below trace back to one sample, sequenced in a study of blood T cells in healthy people across ages. A second PCR of about 6 to 11 cycles used a sample-barcoded 5' primer and a J-beta primer mix. MiXCR, applied by TCRdb to the 5' RACE reads, yields one record per CDR3 protein. The table shows approximately 1.5 million distinct CDR3 sequences, with roughly 32% occurring only once. Sequenced sample: blood. The receptors here all came from a woman in her twenties or thirties in good health.

This clonotype has just a few counts. The genes are TRBV6-2 or TRBV6-3 and TRBJ2-1; D possibly uses TRBD1 or TRBD2 (6 bases each). This CDR3 spans 16 amino acids. The V end was cut by 11 bases, the J end by 2 bases, with 22 bases between. In germline, CDR1 is MNHEY, CDR2 SVGEGT. CDR3 sequence reads: CASWKYPGDTYNEQFF. DNA for the CDR3: TGTGCCTCCTGGAAGTATCCGGGGGACACCTACAATGAGCAGTTCTTC.

This clonotype was counted a few times. The chain uses TRBV27 and TRBJ2-7; D is perhaps TRBD1 (5 bases). Germline loops: CDR1 MNHEY, CDR2 SMNVEV (reference sequence). This CDR3 has 16 residues. With 4 bases removed from V and 2 bases from J, the gap between germline ends came to 18 bases. This CDR3 is CASSSLSLPGTYEQYF. The CDR3 bases are TGTGCCAGCAGTTCCCTTTCCCTGCCAGGGACCTACGAGCAGTACTTC.

This chain links TRBV28 with TRBJ2-4; the D is unclear. This CDR3 comprises 13 residues. The germline gives CDR1 MDHEN, CDR2 SYDVKM. The V end was cut by 8 bases, the J end by 1 base, with 9 bases between. The CDR3 here is CASGQRAKNIQYF. The CDR3 region has the DNA TGTGCCAGCGGGCAACGGGCCAAAAACATTCAGTACTTC.

The V gene is TRBV9, the J gene TRBJ2-3; TRBD2 might be the D (6 bases). V was clipped by 4 bases and J by 4 bases, with 13 bases between them. The germline V gene has CDR1 SGDLS and CDR2 YYNGEE. The CDR3 sequence is 14 residues long. CDR3 nucleotide sequence: TGTGCCAGCAGCTCCTCGTCTAGCGCAGATACGCAGTATTTT. Translated: CASSSSSSADTQYF. Full variable domain (remainder filled in from reference TRBV9 and TRBJ2-3): DSGVTQTPKHLITATGQRVTLRCSPRSGDLSVYWYQQSLDQGLQFLIQYYNGEERAKGNILERFSAQQFPDLHSELNLSSLELGDSALYFCASSSSSSADTQYFGPGTRLTVL.

J is TRBJ1-2 and V is TRBV7-9; D remains ambiguous. There are 10 residues in the CDR3. Trimming pared 6 bases from V and 6 bases from J, leaving 5 bases between. Germline CDR1 SEHNR, CDR2 FQNEAQ (reference sequence). CDR3 coding DNA: TGTGCCAGCAGTGGGGATGGCTACACCTTC. Translated, it gives CASSGDGYTF.

This clonotype appeared a few times. The rearrangement joins TRBV7-9 to TRBJ2-1, with 7 bases matching TRBD1. The CDR3 loop spans 14 amino acids. Per the germline V gene, CDR1 is SEHNR and CDR2 is FQNEAQ (reference sequence). Trimming removed 1 base from V and 8 bases from J; junction bases left unmatched: 5. Here the CDR3 DNA reads TGTGCCAGCAGCTTAGGACTGAGGGGGCATGAGCAGTTCTTC. It encodes CASSLGLRGHEQFF.

This clonotype was seen more than once but under ten times. The chain uses TRBV29-1 and TRBJ2-5; D ambiguous. V gave up 5 bases and J gave up 7 bases, with 23 bases separating them. CDR1 and CDR2 from the germline V gene are SQVTM and ANQGSEA. The CDR3 sequence is 15 residues long. Here the CDR3 reads CSVLRGLATPGTQYF. Written as DNA, the CDR3 is TGCAGCGTTCTTAGAGGCTTAGCTACCCCGGGGACCCAGTACTTC.

This clonotype was recorded a few times. This chain links TRBV5-5 with TRBJ1-2, with D unresolved. The CDR3 loop spans 14 amino acids. Trimming removed 3 bases at V and 1 base at J, with 10 bases between. Germline-derived CDR1 and CDR2 are SGHKS and YYEKEE (reference sequence). CDR3 DNA sequence: TGTGCCAGCAGCTCCGCCAAGAGTAACTATGGCTACACCTTC. Its protein is CASSSAKSNYGYTF.

The chain recombines TRBV5-1 with TRBJ2-1, with TRBD1 as a possible D gene (5 bases). This CDR3 is 11 amino acids long. Germline CDR1 and CDR2: SGHRS and YFSETQ. Trimming stripped 0 bases from V and 13 bases from J, with 8 bases between. The CDR3 nucleotides read TGCGCCAGCAGCTTGGATGGACAACAGTTCTTC. This translates into CASSLDGQQFF.

The chain's CDR3 is CASSQEIGDSSHSNQPQHF. CDR3 DNA sequence: TGCGCCAGCAGCCAAGAGATTGGGGACAGTAGTCATAGCAATCAGCCCCAGCATTTT. The V and J genes are TRBV4-1 and TRBJ1-5; 7 positions agree with TRBD1. Germline CDR1 and CDR2: MGHRA and YSYEKL. CDR3 length equals 19 residues. Trimming took 0 bases from V and 0 from J; bases not matched to a gene: 11.

This clonotype has just a few counts. J is TRBJ1-5 and V is TRBV4-1; no clear D. V was clipped by 3 bases and J by 0 bases, with 15 bases between them. Germline values: CDR1 MGHRA, CDR2 YSYEKL. This CDR3 has 17 amino acids. The CDR3 region has the DNA TGCGCCAGCAGCCACATCCGGGGAGGGATTAGCAATCAGCCCCAGCATTTT. The encoded protein is CASSHIRGGISNQPQHF.

This chain connects TRBV15 to TRBJ2-3; D not resolved. The germline gives CDR1 LNHNV, CDR2 YYDKDF (reference sequence). The V gene lost 2 bases and the J gene lost 1 base, with 10 bases spanning the gap. This CDR3 has 15 residues. The CDR3 DNA reads as TGTGCCACCAGCAGATATCTCCAGGGCACAGATACGCAGTATTTT. This sequence encodes CATSRYLQGTDTQYF.

The chain is built from TRBV2 and TRBJ2-5; 8 bases agree with TRBD2. The J call may be in error: the DNA end matches TRBJ2-7 better. Per germline, CDR1 SNHLY and CDR2 FYNNEI. There are 15 residues in the CDR3. For the CDR3, the DNA is TGTGCCAGCCGGGGGGCGGGAGGCCCTACCTACGAGCAGTACTTC. Translated: CASRGAGGPTYEQYF.

The J gene is TRBJ1-1, the V gene TRBV6-2 or TRBV6-3, with D hard to call. Germline CDR1 and CDR2: MNHEY and SVGEGT. The length of the CDR3 is 12 residues. The ends were cut back, 2 bases at V and 5 bases at J, with 6 bases in the middle. CDR3 region: CASSYRTTEAFF. The CDR3 nucleotides read TGTGCCAGCAGTTACAGGACTACTGAAGCTTTCTTT.

The chain recombines TRBV5-6 with TRBJ2-7; tentative D call: TRBD2 (5 bases). The CDR3 has 15 residues. Germline CDR1 and CDR2: SGHDT and YYEEEE. V was pared by 1 base and J by 1 base, with 12 bases between. CDR3 sequence (DNA): TGTGCCAGCAGCTTGAGGTCGGGGTGGTCCTACGAGCAGTACTTC. Its translation is CASSLRSGWSYEQYF.

This clonotype was recorded a few times. The chain is built from TRBV7-7 and TRBJ2-7, with a possible D match to TRBD2 (7 bases). With 5 bases removed from V and 5 bases from J, the gap between germline ends came to 16 bases. The CDR3 totals 14 residues. The germline gives CDR1 SSHAT, CDR2 FNYEAQ (reference sequence). CDR3 sequence: CASSPGGPRNEQYF. The CDR3 nucleotides are TGTGCCAGCAGCCCCGGGGGGCCCAGGAACGAGCAGTACTTC.

The table lists this clonotype with a count of one. Relative to the germline gene, one junction end is altered; a read error may explain this. The genes are TRBV5-1 and TRBJ2-3; D remains ambiguous. The germline V gene encodes CDR1 SGHRS and CDR2 YFSETQ. The CDR3 consists of 17 residues. The CDR3 DNA reads TGCGCCAGCGGAAGGGCAGTCAGTGGGGATAAAACAGATACGCTGTATTTT. Translated, it gives CASGRAVSGDKTDTLYF.